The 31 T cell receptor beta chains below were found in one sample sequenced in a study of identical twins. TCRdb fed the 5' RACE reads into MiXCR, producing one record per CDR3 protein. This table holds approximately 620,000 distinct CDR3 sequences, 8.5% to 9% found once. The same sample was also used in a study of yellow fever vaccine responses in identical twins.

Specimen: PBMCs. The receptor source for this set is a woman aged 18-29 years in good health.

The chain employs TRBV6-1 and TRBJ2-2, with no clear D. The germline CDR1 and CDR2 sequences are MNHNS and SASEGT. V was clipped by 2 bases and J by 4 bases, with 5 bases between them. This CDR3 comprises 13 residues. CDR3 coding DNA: TGTGCCAGCAGTGAAATGAGCACCGGGGAGCTGTTTTTT. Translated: CASSEMSTGELFF.

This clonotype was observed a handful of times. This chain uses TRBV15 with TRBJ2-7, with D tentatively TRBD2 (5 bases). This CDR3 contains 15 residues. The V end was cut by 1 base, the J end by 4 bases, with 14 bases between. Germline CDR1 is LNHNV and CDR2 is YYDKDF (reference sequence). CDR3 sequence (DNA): TGTGCCACCAGCAGAGGTGACTATGTGGGTTACGAGCAGTACTTC. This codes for CATSRGDYVGYEQYF. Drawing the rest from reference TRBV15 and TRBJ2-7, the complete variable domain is DAMVIQNPRYQVTQFGKPVTLSCSQTLNHNVMYWYQQKSSQAPKLLFHYYDKDFNNEADTPDNFQSRRPNTSFCFLDIRSPGLGDTAMYLCATSRGDYVGYEQYFGPGTRLTVT.

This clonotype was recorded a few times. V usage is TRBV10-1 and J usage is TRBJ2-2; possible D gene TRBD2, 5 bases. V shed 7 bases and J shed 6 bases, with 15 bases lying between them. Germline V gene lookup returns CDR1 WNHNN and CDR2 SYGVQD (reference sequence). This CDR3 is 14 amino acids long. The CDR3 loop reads CASTTSLVSGELFF. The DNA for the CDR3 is TGCGCCAGCACAACTAGTCTTGTTTCCGGGGAGCTGTTTTTT.

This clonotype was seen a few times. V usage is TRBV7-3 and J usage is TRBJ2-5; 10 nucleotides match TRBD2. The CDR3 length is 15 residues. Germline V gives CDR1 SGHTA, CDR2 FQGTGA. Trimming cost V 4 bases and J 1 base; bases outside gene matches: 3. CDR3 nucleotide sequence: TGTGCCAGCAGCTCAAGCGGGGGGGCCCAAGAGACCCAGTACTTC. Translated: CASSSSGGAQETQYF.

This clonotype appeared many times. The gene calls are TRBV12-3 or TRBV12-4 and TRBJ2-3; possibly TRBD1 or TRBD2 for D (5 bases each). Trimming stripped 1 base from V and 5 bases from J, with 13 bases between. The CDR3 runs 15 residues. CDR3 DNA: TGTGCCAGCAGTTTAGGGCAGGGAGTGGGAGATACGCAGTATTTT. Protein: CASSLGQGVGDTQYF.

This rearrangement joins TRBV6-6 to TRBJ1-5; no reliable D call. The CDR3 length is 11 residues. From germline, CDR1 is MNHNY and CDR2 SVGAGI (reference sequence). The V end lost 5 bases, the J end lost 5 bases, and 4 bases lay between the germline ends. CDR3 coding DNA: TGTGCCAGCAGTCGGGATCAGCCCCAGCATTTT. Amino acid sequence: CASSRDQPQHF.

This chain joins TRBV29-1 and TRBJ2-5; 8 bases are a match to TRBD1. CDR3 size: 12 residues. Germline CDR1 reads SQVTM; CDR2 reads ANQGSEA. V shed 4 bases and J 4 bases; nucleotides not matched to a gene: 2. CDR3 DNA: TGCAGCGTTGCTCAGGGGGCAGAGACCCAGTACTTC. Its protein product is CSVAQGAETQYF.

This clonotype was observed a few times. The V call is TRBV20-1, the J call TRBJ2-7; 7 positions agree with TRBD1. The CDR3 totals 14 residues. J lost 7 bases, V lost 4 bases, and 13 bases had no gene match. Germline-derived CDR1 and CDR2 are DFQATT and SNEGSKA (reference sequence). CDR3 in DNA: TGCAGTGCTACTGGGGACAGAACGACTTGGGAGCAGTACTTC. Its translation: CSATGDRTTWEQYF.

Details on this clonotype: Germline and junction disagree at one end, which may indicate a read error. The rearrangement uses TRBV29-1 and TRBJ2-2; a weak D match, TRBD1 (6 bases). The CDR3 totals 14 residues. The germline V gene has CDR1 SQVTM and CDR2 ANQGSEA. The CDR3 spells CSVKGRDNTGVLFF. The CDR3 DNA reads TGCAGCGTTAAAGGCAGGGACAACACCGGGGTGCTGTTTTTT.

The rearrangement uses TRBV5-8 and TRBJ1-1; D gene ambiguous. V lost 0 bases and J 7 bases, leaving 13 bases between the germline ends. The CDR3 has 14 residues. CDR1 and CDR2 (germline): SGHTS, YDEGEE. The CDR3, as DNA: TGTGCCAGCAGCTTGGACCCAAGGTGGGATGAAGCTTTCTTT. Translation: CASSLDPRWDEAFF.

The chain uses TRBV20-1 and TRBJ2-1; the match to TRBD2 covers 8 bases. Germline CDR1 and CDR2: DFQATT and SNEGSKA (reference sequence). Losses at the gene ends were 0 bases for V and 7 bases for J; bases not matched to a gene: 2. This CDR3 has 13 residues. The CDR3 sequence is CSARDGGGNEQFF. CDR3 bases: TGCAGTGCTAGAGACGGGGGGGGGAATGAGCAGTTCTTC.

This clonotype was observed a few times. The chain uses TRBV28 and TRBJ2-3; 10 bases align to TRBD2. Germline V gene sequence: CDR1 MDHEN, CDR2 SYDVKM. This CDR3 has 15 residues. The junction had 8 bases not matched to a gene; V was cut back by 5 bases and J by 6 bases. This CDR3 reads CASSPAGGPPDTQYF. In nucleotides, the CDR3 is TGTGCCAGCAGTCCAGCGGGAGGGCCTCCTGATACGCAGTATTTT. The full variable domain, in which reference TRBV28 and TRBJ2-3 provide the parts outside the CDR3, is DVKVTQSSRYLVKRTGEKVFLECVQDMDHENMFWYRQDPGLGLRLIYFSYDVKMKEKGDIPEGYSVSREKKERFSLILESASTNQTSMYLCASSPAGGPPDTQYFGPGTRLTVL.

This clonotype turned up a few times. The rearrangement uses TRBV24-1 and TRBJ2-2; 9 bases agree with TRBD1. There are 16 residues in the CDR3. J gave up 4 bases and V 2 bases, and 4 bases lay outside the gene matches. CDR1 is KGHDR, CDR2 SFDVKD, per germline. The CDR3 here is CATSDSGQGGTGELFF. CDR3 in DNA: TGTGCCACCAGTGATTCGGGACAGGGAGGCACCGGGGAGCTGTTTTTT.

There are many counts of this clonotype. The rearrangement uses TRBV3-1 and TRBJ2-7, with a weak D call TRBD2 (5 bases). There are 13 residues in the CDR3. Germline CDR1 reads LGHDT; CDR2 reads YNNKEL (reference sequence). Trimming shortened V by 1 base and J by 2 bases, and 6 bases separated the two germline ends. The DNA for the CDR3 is TGTGCCAGCAGCCAAGGGGGAGCCTACGAGCAGTACTTC. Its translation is CASSQGGAYEQYF.

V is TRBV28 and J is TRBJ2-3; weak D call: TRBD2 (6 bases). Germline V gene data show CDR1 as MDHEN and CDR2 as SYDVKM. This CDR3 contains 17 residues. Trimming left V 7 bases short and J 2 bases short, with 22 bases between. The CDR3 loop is CASTSIGTQYLTDTQYF. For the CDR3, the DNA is TGTGCCAGCACCTCTATCGGGACTCAATACCTCACAGATACGCAGTATTTT.

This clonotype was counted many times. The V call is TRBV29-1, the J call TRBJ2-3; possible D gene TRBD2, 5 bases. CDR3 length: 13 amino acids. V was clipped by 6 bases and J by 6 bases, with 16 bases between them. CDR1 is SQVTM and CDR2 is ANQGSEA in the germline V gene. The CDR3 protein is CSVDSAGLDTQYF. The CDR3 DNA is TGCAGCGTCGATTCCGCTGGACTCGATACGCAGTATTTT.

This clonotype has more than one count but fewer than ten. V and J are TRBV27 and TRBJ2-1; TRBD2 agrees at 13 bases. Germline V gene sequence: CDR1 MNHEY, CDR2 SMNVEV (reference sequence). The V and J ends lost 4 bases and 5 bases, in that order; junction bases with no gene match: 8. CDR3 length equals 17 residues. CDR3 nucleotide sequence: TGTGCCAGCAGTTCACTGCGCGGGACTAGCGGGAACAATGAGCAGTTCTTC. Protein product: CASSSLRGTSGNNEQFF.

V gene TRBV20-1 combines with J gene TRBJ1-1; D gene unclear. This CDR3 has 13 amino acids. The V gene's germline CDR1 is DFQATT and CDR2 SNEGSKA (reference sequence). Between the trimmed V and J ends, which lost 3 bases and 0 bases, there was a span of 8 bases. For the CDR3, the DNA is TGCAGTGCTAGGAACAGCATGAACACTGAAGCTTTCTTT. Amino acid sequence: CSARNSMNTEAFF.

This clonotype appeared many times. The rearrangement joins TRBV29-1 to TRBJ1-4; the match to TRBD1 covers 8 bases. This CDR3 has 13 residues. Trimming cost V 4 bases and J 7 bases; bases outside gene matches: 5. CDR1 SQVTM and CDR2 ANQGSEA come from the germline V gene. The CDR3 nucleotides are TGCAGCGTTGTGACACAGGGGGGTGAAAAACTGTTTTTT. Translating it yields CSVVTQGGEKLFF.

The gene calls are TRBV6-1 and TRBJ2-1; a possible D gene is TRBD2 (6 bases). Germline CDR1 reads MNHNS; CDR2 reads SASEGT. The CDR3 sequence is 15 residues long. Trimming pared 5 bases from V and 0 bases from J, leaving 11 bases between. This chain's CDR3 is CASSRRDSSYNEQFF. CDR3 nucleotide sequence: TGTGCCAGCAGTCGGAGGGATAGCTCCTACAATGAGCAGTTCTTC.

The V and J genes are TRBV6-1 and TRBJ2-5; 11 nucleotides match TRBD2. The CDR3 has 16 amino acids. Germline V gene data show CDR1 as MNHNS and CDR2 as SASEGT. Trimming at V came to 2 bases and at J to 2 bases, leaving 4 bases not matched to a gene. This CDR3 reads CASSEYRLAGQETQYF. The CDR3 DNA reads TGTGCCAGCAGTGAATATCGACTAGCGGGGCAAGAGACCCAGTACTTC.

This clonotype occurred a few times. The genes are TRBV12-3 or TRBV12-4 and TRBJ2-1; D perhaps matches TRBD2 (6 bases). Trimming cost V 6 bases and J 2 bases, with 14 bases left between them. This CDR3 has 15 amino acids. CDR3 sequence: CASRESGLPYNEQFF. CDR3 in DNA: TGTGCCAGCAGGGAATCCGGACTACCCTACAATGAGCAGTTCTTC.

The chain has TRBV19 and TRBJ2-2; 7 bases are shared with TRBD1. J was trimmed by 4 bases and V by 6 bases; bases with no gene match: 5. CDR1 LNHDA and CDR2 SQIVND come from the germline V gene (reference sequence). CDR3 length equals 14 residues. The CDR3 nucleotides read TGTGCCAGTAGGACAGGGCCTGGCACCGGGGAGCTGTTTTTT. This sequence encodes CASRTGPGTGELFF.

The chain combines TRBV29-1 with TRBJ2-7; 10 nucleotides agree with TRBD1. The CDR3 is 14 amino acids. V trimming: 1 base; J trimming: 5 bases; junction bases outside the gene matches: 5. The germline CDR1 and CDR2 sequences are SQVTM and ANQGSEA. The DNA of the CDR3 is TGCAGCGTTGAAGGACAGGGGGCGAGAAACGAGCAGTACTTC. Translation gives CSVEGQGARNEQYF.

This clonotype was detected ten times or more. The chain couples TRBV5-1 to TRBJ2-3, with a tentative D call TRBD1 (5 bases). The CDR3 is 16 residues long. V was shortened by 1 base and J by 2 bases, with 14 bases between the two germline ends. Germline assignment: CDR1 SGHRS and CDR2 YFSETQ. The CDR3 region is CASSLLVRGYTDTQYF. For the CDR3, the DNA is TGCGCCAGCAGCTTGTTAGTTAGGGGCTACACAGATACGCAGTATTTT. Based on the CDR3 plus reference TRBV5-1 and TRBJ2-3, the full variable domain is KAGVTQTPRYLIKTRGQQVTLSCSPISGHRSVSWYQQTPGQGLQFLFEYFSETQRNKGNFPGRFSGRQFSNSRSEMNVSTLELGDSALYLCASSLLVRGYTDTQYFGPGTRLTVL.

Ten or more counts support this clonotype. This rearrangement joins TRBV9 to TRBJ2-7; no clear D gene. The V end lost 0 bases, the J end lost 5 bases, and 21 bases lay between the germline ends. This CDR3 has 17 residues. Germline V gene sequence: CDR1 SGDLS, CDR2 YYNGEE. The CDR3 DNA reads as TGTGCCAGCAGCGTAGGGTCCCGGTACGACCCACCTGACGAGCAGTACTTC. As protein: CASSVGSRYDPPDEQYF. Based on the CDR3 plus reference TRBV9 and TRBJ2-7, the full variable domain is DSGVTQTPKHLITATGQRVTLRCSPRSGDLSVYWYQQSLDQGLQFLIQYYNGEERAKGNILERFSAQQFPDLHSELNLSSLELGDSALYFCASSVGSRYDPPDEQYFGPGTRLTVT.

CDR3: CASSLSRRRFTDTQYF. CDR3 sequence (DNA): TGTGCCAGCAGCTTAAGTAGGCGGAGGTTCACAGATACGCAGTATTTT. V usage is TRBV11-1 and J usage is TRBJ2-3, with D possibly matching TRBD2 (5 bases). V was pared by 2 bases and J by 2 bases, with 14 bases between. Germline loops: CDR1 SGHAT, CDR2 FQDESV (reference sequence). The CDR3 runs to 16 residues.

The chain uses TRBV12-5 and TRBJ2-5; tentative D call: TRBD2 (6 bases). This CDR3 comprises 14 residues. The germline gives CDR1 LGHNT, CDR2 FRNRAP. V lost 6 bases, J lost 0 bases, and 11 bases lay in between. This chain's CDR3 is CASGLGTHQETQYF. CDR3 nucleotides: TGTGCTAGTGGCCTAGGGACTCACCAAGAGACCCAGTACTTC.

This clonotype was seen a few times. The CDR3 is CSARDTAYSYEQYF. The CDR3 bases are TGCAGTGCTAGAGATACGGCCTACTCCTACGAGCAGTACTTC. This rearrangement joins TRBV20-1 to TRBJ2-7; D is ambiguous. Trimming left V 0 bases short and J 0 bases short, with 9 bases between. Germline V gives CDR1 DFQATT, CDR2 SNEGSKA (reference sequence). The CDR3 loop spans 14 amino acids.

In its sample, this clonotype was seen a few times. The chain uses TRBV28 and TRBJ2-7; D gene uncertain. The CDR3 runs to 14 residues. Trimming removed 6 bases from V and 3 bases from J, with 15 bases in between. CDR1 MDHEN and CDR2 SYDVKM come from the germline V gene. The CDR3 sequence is CASRGHSDGYEQYF. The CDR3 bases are TGTGCCAGCAGAGGCCACTCTGATGGCTACGAGCAGTACTTC.

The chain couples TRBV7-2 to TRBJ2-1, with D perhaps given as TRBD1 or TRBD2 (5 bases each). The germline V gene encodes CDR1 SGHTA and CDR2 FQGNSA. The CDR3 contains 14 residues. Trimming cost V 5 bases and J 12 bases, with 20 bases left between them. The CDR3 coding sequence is TGTGCCAGCAGCCTTGGGGATCGGGGCTACGGGCAGTTCTTC. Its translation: CASSLGDRGYGQFF.